A single TCR beta chain is shown here with its context. These data are taken from a study of early T cells in non-severe SARS-CoV-2 infection. Turning to the study itself: With bulk RNA from unsorted whole blood as input, sequencing yielded unpaired chains.

The library protocol tagged individual cDNA molecules with unique molecular identifiers. In TCRdb, the 5' RACE reads were re-called with MiXCR into one record per CDR3 protein. The sample consists of approximately 40,000 distinct CDR3 sequences, nearly 10% of them appearing once. V was clipped by 3 bases and J by 2 bases, with 12 bases between them. CDR1 is LGHNT, CDR2 FRNRAP, per germline. The CDR3 has 15 amino acids. The genes are TRBV12-5 and TRBJ2-3; no definite D call. The sequenced sample was whole blood. The sequence derives from an adult who was a healthcare worker with PCR-confirmed SARS-CoV-2 infection or an uninfected control (not recorded which). CDR3 loop: CASGLSASFTDTQYF. The DNA of the CDR3 is TGTGCTAGTGGTTTATCGGCTTCTTTCACAGATACGCAGTATTTT.